This T cell receptor (beta chain) was captured in a study of cytomegalovirus exposure and HLA in healthy donors (dated by TCRdb to about 2017). Context from the whole study: According to a later analysis, the 120 or so validation repertoires were produced on the same platform as the roughly 720 repertoires of the first cohort. Along with the roughly 670-subject first cohort, a separate validation cohort of roughly 110 different subjects was used. The study was designed to test whether signatures of past pathogen exposure could be identified by cataloging public T cell receptors. To predict cytomegalovirus infection status, the study combined high-throughput TCR immunosequencing, statistical association of individual TCRs with disease status, and machine learning.

Deletion took 4 bases off V and 3 bases off J, with a span of 15 bases between the germline ends. Taken from the germline V gene, the CDR1 and CDR2 loops are SGHRS and YFSETQ. The CDR3 measures 15 amino acids from cysteine to phenylalanine. Of all the DNA, just the CDR3 is kept, 45 bases in frame from base 1. Findings and caveats that apply to the study as a whole: A few of the identified cytomegalovirus-associated TCR beta chains were confirmed in vitro to be specific for cytomegalovirus antigens. Most TCR sequences were seen in very few donors, while some public TCRs were found in many individuals. The authors suggested that the approach could potentially be extended to other disease states and immunological phenotypes. The validation cohort had no HLA typing available for a later analysis, so co-occurrence within that cohort was assessed over all 120 or so repertoires. In a later analysis, TCRs clustered in the first cohort were found to also tend to co-occur in the 100 to 150 validation repertoires, with approximately 95% of cluster scores above 0. The classifier was reported to diagnose cytomegalovirus status with high specificity and sensitivity in both the original and validation cohorts. The study listed approximately 150 TCR beta chains as associated with cytomegalovirus.

The donors were included in the validation cohort of approximately 120 subjects, a group kept apart from the roughly 610-subject first cohort. Library prep was done by the immunoSEQ multiplex PCR assay. Concerning the study's data processing: To diagnose cytomegalovirus status from the catalog of TCR beta chain sequences, a statistical classification framework was built. TCRdb limited this immuneACCESS table to in-frame rearrangements with V and J called. A share of clones is missing; checked studies link under half to unresolved V genes, and the rest is unexplained. V and J calls and clone size are those listed in that table; D and trimming were worked out from the DNA. Within this sample are 90,000 to 130,000 clones, with over 75% of them counted one time only. The ten largest clones take up 1.4% of the sample. On this clone itself: The antigen this receptor binds is unknown. The sample holds no much larger clone one base away, and base qualities are not on file.

The sample was PBMCs. The clonotype was recovered from a woman in her twenties or thirties in good health and CMV-seropositive. The V gene is TRBV5-1 and the J gene is TRBJ2-3, and the D gene may be TRBD1, 5 bases matching. For the CDR3, the sequence is CASSPGRVITDTQYF. The base sequence is TGCGCCAGCAGCCCCGGCAGGGTGATAACAGATACGCAGTATTTT. Here the CDR3 is joined to the reference TRBV5-1 and TRBJ2-3 genes, and the full variable domain is: KAGVTQTPRYLIKTRGQQVTLSCSPISGHRSVSWYQQTPGQGLQFLFEYFSETQRNKGNFPGRFSGRQFSNSRSEMNVSTLELGDSALYLCASSPGRVITDTQYFGPGTRLTVL.